This T cell receptor beta chain is drawn from a study of blood T cell repertoires in COVID-19. Clones were read by immunoSEQ multiplex PCR, and TCRdb kept only the in-frame ones, dropping some. The sample holds around 270,000 clones, about 87% seen once. Within 2 weeks before study entry, exposed participants met a COVID-19 case. Material for sequencing was PBMCs or T cells enriched from blood (not recorded which). The TCR comes from a woman between 35 and 50 years old who had been exposed to COVID-19.

The CDR3 nucleotides are TGTGCCAGCAGCTTGGGAGGGTTAGCTTTCTTT. This codes for CASSLGGLAFF. This chain connects TRBV5-4 to TRBJ1-1, with D unclear. With 0 bases removed from V and 10 bases from J, the gap between germline ends came to 7 bases. Germline loops: CDR1 SGHNT, CDR2 YYREEE (reference sequence). The CDR3 is 11 residues long.